This T cell receptor (beta chain) is drawn from a study of blood T cell repertoires in COVID-19. Study background: The analysed material was cDNA or gDNA that came from T cells, B-cell-depleted T cells, or PBMCs.

Trimming took 1 base from V and 11 from J, leaving 18 bases between them. This CDR3 has 15 residues. The V gene's germline CDR1 is LGHNA and CDR2 YNFKEQ. In terms of age and location, participants ranged from roughly 18 to 100 years and lived in under 30 US areas. Participants had their cohort set by participant-reported clinical history. Cohort 3 recovered donors had two negative PCRs, clearance, or symptom resolution. The method was immunoSEQ multiplex PCR; TCRdb's version includes in-frame clones alone and lacks a portion of them. The table has approximately 290,000 clones, approximately 85% seen once.

The TCR was taken from a woman aged 25 to 39 who had recovered from COVID-19. The V call is TRBV4-2, the J call TRBJ1-5; D is unclear. Specimen: PBMCs or T cells enriched from blood (not recorded which). The CDR3 loop is CASSQVPGGNSTQHF. The CDR3 nucleotides read TGTGCCAGCAGCCAAGTACCCGGAGGGAATAGTACCCAGCATTTT.